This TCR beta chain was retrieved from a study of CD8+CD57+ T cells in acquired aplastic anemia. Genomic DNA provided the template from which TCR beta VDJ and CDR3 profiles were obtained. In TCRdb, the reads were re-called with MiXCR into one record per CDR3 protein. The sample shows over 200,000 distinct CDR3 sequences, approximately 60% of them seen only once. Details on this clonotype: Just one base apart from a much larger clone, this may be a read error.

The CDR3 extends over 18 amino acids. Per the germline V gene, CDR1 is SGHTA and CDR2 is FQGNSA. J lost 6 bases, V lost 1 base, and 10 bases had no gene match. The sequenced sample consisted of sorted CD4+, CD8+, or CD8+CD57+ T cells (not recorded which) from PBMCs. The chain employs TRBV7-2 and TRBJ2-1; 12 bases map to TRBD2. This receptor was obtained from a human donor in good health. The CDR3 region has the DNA TGTGCCAGCAGCTTAGGGCCCCACCTAGCGGGGGGGGGCAATGAGCAGTTCTTC. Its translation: CASSLGPHLAGGGNEQFF.